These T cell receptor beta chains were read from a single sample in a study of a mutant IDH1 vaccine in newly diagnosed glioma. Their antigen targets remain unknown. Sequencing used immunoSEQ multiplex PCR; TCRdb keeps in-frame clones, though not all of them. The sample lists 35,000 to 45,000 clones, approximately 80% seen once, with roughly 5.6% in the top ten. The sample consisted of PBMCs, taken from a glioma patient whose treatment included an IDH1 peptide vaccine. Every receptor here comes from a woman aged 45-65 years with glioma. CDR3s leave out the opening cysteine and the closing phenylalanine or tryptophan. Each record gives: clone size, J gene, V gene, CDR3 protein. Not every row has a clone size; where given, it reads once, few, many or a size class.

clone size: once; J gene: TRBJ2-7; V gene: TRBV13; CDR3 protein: ASSGGPGSYEQY
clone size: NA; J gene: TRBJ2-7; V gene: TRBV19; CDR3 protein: ASSSGSRKY
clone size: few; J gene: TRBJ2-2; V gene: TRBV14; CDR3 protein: ASSQVGPDGELF
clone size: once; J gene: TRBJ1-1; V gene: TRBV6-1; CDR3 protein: ASTLKATLNTEAF
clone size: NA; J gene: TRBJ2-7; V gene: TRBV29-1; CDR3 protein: SVENKNEQY
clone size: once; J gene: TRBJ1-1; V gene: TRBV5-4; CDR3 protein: ASSLGQGAGNTEAF
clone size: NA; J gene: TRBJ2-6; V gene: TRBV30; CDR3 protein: AWVRDRVSSGANVLT
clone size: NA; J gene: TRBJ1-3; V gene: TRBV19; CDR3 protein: ASSIAVYSGNTIY
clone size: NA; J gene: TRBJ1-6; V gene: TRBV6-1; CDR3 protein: ASSEPDRVYSPLH
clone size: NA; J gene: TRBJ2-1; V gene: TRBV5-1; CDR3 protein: ASSLVPGVGNEQF
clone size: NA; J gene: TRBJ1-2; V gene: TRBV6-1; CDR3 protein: ASGGGFGYT
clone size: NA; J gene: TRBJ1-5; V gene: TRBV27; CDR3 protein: ASSLSPLYSNQPQH
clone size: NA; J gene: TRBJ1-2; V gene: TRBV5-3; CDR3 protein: ARSLAFQGVGYT
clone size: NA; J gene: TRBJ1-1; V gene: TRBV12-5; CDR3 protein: ATESSTGNTEAF
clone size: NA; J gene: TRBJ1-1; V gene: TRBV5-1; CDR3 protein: ASSLESGGRTEAF
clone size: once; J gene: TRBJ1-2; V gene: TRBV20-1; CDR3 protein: SARPDVGYT
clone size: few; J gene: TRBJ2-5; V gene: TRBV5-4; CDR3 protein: ASRHPGQKETQY
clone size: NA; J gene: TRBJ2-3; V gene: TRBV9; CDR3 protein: ASSVDRRDTQY
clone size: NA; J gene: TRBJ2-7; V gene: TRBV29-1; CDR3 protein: SVYTSQTYEQY
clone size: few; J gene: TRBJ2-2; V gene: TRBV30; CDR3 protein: AWSAGAGELF
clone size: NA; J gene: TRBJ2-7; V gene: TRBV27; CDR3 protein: ASSIMVDSSYEQY
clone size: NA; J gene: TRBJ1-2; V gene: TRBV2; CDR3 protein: ASGGGRGGNYGYT
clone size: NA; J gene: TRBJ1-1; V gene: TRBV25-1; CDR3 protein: AKIRLRGTEAF
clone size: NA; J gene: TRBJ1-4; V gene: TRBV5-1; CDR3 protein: ASSIQGFVSEKLF
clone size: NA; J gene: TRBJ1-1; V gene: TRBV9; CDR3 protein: ASSVGTVNTEAF
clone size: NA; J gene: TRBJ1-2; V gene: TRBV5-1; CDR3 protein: ASSLAREGGYT
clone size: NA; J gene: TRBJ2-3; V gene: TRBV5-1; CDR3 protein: ASSLASSSTDTQY
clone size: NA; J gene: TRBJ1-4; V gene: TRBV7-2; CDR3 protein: ASSPPGHGGEKLF
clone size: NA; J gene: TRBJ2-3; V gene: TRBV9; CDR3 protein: ASSSQGQGATDTQY